These 9 T cell receptor beta chains were all obtained from the same sample, sequenced in a study of shared clonotypes between healthy human individuals. CD45RO negativity and positive selection for CCR7 defined naive CD8 cells, a population that excluded terminally differentiated effector memory CD45RA+ cells. Sequenced by immunoSEQ multiplex PCR; TCRdb stores in-frame clones only, minus some. Here the sample spans over 2 million clones, 85% to 95% being singletons. Sequencing was performed on naive CD8+ T cells sorted from blood. The origin of the receptors is a man aged 18 to 29 in good health.

V and J are TRBV25-1 and TRBJ2-1, with TRBD2 identical over 9 bases. The CDR3 runs to 14 residues. The V gene end was trimmed by 6 bases and the J gene end by 2 bases; junction bases not matched to a gene: 2. Germline V gene lookup returns CDR1 MGHDK and CDR2 SYGVNS. CDR3 nucleotides: TGTGCCAGCAGGGGCGGGGGGGCCTACAATGAGCAGTTCTTC. It encodes CASRGGGAYNEQFF.

J is TRBJ1-2 and V is TRBV19; a weak D match, TRBD1 (6 bases). The V end lost 0 bases, the J end lost 2 bases, and 10 bases lay between the germline ends. From germline, CDR1 is LNHDA and CDR2 SQIVND (reference sequence). The CDR3 has 15 residues. CDR3 in DNA: TGTGCCAGTAGTATAGAGCCCGGGACAAACTATGGCTACACCTTC. Translated, it gives CASSIEPGTNYGYTF.

The genes are TRBV19 and TRBJ2-3; 8 bases agree with TRBD2. CDR3 length equals 12 residues. The germline CDR1 and CDR2 sequences are LNHDA and SQIVND (reference sequence). Trimming removed 6 bases from V and 6 bases from J; junction bases left unmatched: 2. The CDR3 sequence: CASRTGGDTQYF. The DNA of the CDR3 is TGTGCCAGTAGAACGGGAGGGGATACGCAGTATTTT.

CDR3 region: CASSPIAGGPPETQYF. DNA of the CDR3: TGTGCCAGCAGTCCAATAGCGGGAGGGCCGCCAGAGACCCAGTACTTC. The chain joins TRBV27 to TRBJ2-5, with 11 bases identical to TRBD2. Germline V gene data show CDR1 as MNHEY and CDR2 as SMNVEV (reference sequence). The CDR3 covers 16 residues. Trimming took 5 bases from V and 4 from J; bases not matched to a gene: 9.

The chain uses TRBV9 and TRBJ2-5; 11 nucleotides agree with TRBD2. This CDR3 has 16 amino acids. CDR1 is SGDLS and CDR2 is YYNGEE in the germline V gene. With V trimmed by 2 bases and J by 2 bases, 5 bases remained unmatched. CDR3 in DNA: TGTGCCAGCAGCGTCGCGGGACTAGCGGATCAAGAGACCCAGTACTTC. Its protein product is CASSVAGLADQETQYF.

The gene calls are TRBV7-9 and TRBJ2-7, with D maybe TRBD2 (6 bases). The V end was cut by 4 bases, the J end by 0 bases, with 16 bases between. The CDR3 spans 16 residues. Germline V gene data show CDR1 as SEHNR and CDR2 as FQNEAQ (reference sequence). For the CDR3, the DNA is TGTGCCAGCAGCTCCGGACTACCACGTAGCTCCTACGAGCAGTACTTC. As protein: CASSSGLPRSSYEQYF. Based on the CDR3 plus reference TRBV7-9 and TRBJ2-7, the full variable domain is DTGVSQNPRHKITKRGQNVTFRCDPISEHNRLYWYRQTLGQGPEFLTYFQNEAQLEKSRLLSDRFSAERPKGSFSTLEIQRTEQGDSAMYLCASSSGLPRSSYEQYFGPGTRLTVT.

The chain is built from TRBV5-6 and TRBJ1-2; D is undetermined. Trimming took off 4 bases at V and 6 bases at J, with 13 bases between the two ends. The germline V gene has CDR1 SGHDT and CDR2 YYEEEE. The CDR3 is made up of 13 amino acids. The chain's CDR3 is CASSPPAGNGYTF. The CDR3 DNA reads as TGTGCCAGCAGCCCGCCGGCAGGTAATGGCTACACCTTC.

The rearrangement links TRBV29-1 to TRBJ2-7; D is possibly TRBD1 or TRBD2 (5 bases each). Germline V gives CDR1 SQVTM, CDR2 ANQGSEA. The CDR3 consists of 14 residues. The V and J ends lost 0 bases and 0 bases respectively, with 9 bases between them. The CDR3 coding sequence is TGCAGCGTTGAAGAAAGGGACCACTCCTACGAGCAGTACTTC. Translation gives CSVEERDHSYEQYF.

J is TRBJ1-5 and V is TRBV2; the D gene is possibly TRBD1 (6 bases). Germline CDR1 SNHLY, CDR2 FYNNEI. Trimming removed 6 bases from V and 0 bases from J, with 9 bases in between. The CDR3 is 14 residues long. CDR3 in amino acids: CASSHRDSNQPQHF. The CDR3 DNA sequence: TGTGCCAGCAGCCACAGGGATAGCAATCAGCCCCAGCATTTT.